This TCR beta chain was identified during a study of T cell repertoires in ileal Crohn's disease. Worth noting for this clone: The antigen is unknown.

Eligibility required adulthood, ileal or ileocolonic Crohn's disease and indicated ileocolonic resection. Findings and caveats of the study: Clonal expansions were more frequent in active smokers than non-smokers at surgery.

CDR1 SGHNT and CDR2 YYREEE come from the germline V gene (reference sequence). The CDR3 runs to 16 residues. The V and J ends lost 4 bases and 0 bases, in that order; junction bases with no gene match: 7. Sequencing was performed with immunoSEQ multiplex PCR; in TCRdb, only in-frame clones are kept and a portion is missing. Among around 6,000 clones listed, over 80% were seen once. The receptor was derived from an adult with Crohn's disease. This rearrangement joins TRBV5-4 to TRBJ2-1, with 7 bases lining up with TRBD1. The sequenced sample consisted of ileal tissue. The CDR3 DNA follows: TGTGCCAGCAGCCGACCTGGGACAGCCTCCTACAATGAGCAGTTCTTC. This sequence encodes CASSRPGTASYNEQFF.